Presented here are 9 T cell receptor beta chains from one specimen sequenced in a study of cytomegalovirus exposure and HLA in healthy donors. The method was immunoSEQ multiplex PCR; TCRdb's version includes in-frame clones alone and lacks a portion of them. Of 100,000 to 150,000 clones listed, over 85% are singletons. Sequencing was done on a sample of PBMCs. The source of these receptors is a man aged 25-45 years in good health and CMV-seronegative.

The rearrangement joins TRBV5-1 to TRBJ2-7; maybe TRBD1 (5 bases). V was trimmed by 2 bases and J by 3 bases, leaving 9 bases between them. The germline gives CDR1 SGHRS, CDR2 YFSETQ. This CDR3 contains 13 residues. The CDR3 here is CASSFDSYYEQYF. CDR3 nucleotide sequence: TGCGCCAGCAGCTTCGACAGCTACTACGAGCAGTACTTC.

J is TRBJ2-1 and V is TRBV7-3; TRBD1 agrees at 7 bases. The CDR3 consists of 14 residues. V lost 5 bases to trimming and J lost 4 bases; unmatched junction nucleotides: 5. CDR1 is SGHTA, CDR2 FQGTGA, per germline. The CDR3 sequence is CASSLGGQYNEQFF. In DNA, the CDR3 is TGTGCCAGCAGCCTAGGGGGACAGTACAATGAGCAGTTCTTC. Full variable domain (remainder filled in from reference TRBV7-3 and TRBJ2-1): GAGVSQTPSNKVTEKGKYVELRCDPISGHTALYWYRQSLGQGPEFLIYFQGTGAADDSGLPNDRFFAVRPEGSVSTLKIQRTERGDSAVYLCASSLGGQYNEQFFGPGTRLTVL.

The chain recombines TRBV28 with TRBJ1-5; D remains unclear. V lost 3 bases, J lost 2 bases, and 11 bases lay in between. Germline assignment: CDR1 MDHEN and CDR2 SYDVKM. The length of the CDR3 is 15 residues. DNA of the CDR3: TGTGCCAGCAGTTTTGGGAGCCGGGGCAATCAGCCCCAGCATTTT. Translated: CASSFGSRGNQPQHF.

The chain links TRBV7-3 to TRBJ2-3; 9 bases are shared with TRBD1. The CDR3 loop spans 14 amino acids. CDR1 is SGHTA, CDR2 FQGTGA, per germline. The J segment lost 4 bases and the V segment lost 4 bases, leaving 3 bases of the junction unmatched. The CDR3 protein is CASSSTGGPDTQYF. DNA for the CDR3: TGTGCCAGCAGCTCTACAGGGGGCCCAGATACGCAGTATTTT.

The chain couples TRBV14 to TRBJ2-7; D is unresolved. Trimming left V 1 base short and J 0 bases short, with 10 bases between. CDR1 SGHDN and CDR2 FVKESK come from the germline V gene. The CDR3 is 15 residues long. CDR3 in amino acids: CASSQVLSSSYEQYF. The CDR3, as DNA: TGTGCCAGCAGCCAAGTACTTTCCTCCTCCTACGAGCAGTACTTC.

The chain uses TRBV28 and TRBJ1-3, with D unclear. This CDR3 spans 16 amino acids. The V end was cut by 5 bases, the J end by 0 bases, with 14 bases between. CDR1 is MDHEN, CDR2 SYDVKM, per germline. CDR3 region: CASSPRGASSGNTIYF. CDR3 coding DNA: TGTGCCAGCAGTCCGCGGGGTGCAAGCTCTGGAAACACCATATATTTT. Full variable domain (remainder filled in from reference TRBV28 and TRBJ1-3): DVKVTQSSRYLVKRTGEKVFLECVQDMDHENMFWYRQDPGLGLRLIYFSYDVKMKEKGDIPEGYSVSREKKERFSLILESASTNQTSMYLCASSPRGASSGNTIYFGEGSWLTVV.

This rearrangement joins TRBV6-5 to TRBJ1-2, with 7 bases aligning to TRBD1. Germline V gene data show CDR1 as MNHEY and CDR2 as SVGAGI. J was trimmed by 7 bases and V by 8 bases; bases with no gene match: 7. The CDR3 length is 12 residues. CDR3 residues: CASGLTGFGYTF. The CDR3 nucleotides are TGTGCCAGCGGATTGACAGGGTTTGGCTACACCTTC.

The CDR3 coding sequence is TGTGCCAGCAGTGAAAGTACAGTTCAAGAGACCCAGTACTTC. It encodes CASSESTVQETQYF. The chain combines TRBV2 with TRBJ2-5; the D is unclear. This CDR3 is 14 amino acids long. The germline V gene encodes CDR1 SNHLY and CDR2 FYNNEI. V dropped 2 bases and J dropped 2 bases, with 9 bases sitting between them.

CDR3 loop: CASSQEGLVDIQFF. The CDR3 DNA sequence: TGCGCCAGCAGCCAGGAGGGACTAGTCGATATTCAGTTCTTC. This rearrangement joins TRBV4-1 to TRBJ2-1; 8 bases align to TRBD2. Trimming removed 3 bases from V and 13 bases from J; junction bases left unmatched: 11. Germline-derived CDR1 and CDR2 are MGHRA and YSYEKL. The CDR3 is made up of 14 amino acids.